What follows is one T cell receptor (beta chain) and its context. TCRdb's table, derived via immunoSEQ multiplex PCR, lists solely in-frame clones and lacks some. Seen here are some 210,000 clones, roughly nine tenths observed once, and the top ten hold approximately 1.2%. The entry originates in a study of blood T cell repertoires in COVID-19. CDR1 and CDR2 from the germline V gene are LNHDA and SQIVND (reference sequence). The ends were cut back, 5 bases at V and 4 bases at J, with 6 bases in the middle. The CDR3 has 12 residues. Sequencing used peripheral blood. The chain carries TRBV19 and TRBJ2-1; no reliable D call. The source is a man aged 25 to 40 with acute or convalescent COVID-19. CDR3 protein: CASSHSYNEQFF. CDR3 coding DNA: TGTGCCAGTAGTCACAGTTACAATGAGCAGTTCTTC.